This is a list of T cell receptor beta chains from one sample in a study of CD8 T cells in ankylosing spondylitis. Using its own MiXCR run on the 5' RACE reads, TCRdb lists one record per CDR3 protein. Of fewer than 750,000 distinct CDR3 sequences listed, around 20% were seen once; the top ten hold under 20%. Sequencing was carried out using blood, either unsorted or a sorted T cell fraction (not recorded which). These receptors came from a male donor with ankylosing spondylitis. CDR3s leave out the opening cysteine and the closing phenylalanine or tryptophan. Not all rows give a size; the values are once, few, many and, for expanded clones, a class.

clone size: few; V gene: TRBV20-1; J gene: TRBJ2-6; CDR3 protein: SARDRVRGASSGANVLT
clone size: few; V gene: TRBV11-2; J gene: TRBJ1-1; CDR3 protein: ASSLAPGQTEAF
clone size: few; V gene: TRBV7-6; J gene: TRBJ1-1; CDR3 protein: ASSLEKEPKERTEAF
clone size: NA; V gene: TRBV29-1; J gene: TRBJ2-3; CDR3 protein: SAGGVRTDTQY
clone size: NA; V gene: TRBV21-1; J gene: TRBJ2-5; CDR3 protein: ASHPERGAETQY
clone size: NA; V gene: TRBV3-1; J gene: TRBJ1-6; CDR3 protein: ATKRGVNSPLH
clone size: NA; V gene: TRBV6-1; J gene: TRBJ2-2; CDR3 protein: ASSRGTGNTGELF
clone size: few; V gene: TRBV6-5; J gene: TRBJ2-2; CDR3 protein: ASSYSNPGELF
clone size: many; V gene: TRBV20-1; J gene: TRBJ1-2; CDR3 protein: SARDDRVSSGYT
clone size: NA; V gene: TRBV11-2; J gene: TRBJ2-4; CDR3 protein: ASSALGRAGNIQY
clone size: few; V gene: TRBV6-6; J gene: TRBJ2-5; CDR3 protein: ASSYYGSETQY